This TCR beta chain was sequenced during a study of blood T cell repertoires in COVID-19 (dated by TCRdb to 2020 to 2022). Notes on the research overall: Collaborator samples came from the United States, Italy and Spain and covered acute and convalescent phases of COVID-19. The prospective study material was composed of cDNA or gDNA derived from T cells, B-cell-depleted T cells, or PBMCs. The repertoires were made available in a free public database intended to serve as a resource for research on the immune response to SARS-CoV-2. Where available, HLA class I and class II types were obtained from metadata supplied by the sample provider rather than from assay-based typing. Deeply sampled blood TCRbeta repertoires from subjects exposed to, actively infected with, or recovered from COVID-19 were included in the dataset. The samples were drawn from two sources: the first 160 participants of the ongoing ImmuneRACE study, and 1,000 to 1,500 subjects contributed by 6 global collaborators. A de-identified subject ID, COVID-19 status, age in years and sex were almost always included in the sample metadata. The study at large found these results: Clinical and demographic metadata were provided uncurated, with the amount varying by source and participant.

Worth noting for this clone: The antigen it binds to is not known. No per-base quality is available; no much larger clone lies one base away.

The junction shows trimming of 5 bases on V and 2 bases on J, plus 9 bases between the germline ends. Counted from cysteine to phenylalanine, this CDR3 has 13 amino acids. The sequence is cut down to CDR3 DNA, 39 bases in frame from base 1. In the germline V gene, CDR1 corresponds to SGHVS and CDR2 to FQNEAQ. The immunoSEQ Assay, a bias-controlled multiplex PCR, was used to amplify TCRbeta CDR3 regions from genomic DNA. In the source study's methods: Within the assay, amplification of reference gene primers was used to estimate how many nucleated cells each sample contained. To quantify the absolute abundance of each unique TCRbeta CDR3 rearrangement, sequence reads were collapsed and filtered. Productive Simpson clonality was computed per sample as the square root of Simpson's diversity index over productive rearrangements. Sourced from immuneACCESS, this table was stored by TCRdb with only in-frame sequences that have V and J called. A share of the clones is absent; for the studies checked, an unresolved V gene accounts for under half, and the remainder has no known explanation. That table is the source of V, J and clone size, and D and trimming were worked out from the DNA. For this sample there are 100,000 to 120,000 clones; roughly 85% appear just once. Over 2% of the sample is held by the ten biggest clonotypes.

Whole blood was collected in K2EDTA tubes by collaborating institutions according to the institutions' own protocols. Collaborator samples were shipped for TCRbeta analysis as frozen whole blood, isolated PBMCs, or DNA extracted from either sample type. The chain is encoded by TRBV7-8 joined to TRBJ2-5; tentative D gene TRBD1, with 6 bases matching. The specimen sequenced was peripheral blood. This sequence originates from a human donor in a cohort sampled during active COVID-19. The nucleotide sequence reads TGTGCCAGCAGCCAGGACAGACAAGAGACCCAGTACTTC. Translated, it reads CASSQDRQETQYF.